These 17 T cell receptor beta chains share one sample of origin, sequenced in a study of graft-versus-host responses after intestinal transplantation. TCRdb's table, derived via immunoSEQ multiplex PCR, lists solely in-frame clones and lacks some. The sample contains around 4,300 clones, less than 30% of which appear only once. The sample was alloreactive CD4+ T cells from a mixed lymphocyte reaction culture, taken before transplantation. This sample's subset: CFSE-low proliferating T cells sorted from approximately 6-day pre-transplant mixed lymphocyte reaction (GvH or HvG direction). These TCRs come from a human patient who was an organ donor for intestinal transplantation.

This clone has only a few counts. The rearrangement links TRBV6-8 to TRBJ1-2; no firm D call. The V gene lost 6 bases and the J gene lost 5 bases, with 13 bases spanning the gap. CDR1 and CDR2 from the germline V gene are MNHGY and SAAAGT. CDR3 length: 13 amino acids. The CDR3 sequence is CASSPTSIYGYTF. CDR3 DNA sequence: TGTGCCAGCAGCCCCACATCGATTTATGGCTACACCTTC.

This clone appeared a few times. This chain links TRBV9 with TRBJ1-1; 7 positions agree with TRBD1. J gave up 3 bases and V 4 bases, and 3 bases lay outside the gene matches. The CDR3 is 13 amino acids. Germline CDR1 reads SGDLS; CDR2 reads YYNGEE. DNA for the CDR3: TGTGCCAGCAGCCAGGGGGTCGACACTGAAGCTTTCTTT. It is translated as CASSQGVDTEAFF.

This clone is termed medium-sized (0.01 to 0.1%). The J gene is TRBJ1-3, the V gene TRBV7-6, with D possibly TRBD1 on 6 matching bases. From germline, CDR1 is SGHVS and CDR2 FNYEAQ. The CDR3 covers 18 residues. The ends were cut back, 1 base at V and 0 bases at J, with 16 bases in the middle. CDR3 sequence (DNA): TGTGCCAGCAGCTTAGACGGCAGGGGCCGCCTCTCTGGAAACACCATATATTTT. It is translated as CASSLDGRGRLSGNTIYF. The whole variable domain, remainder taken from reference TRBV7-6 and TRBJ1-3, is GAGVSQSPRYKVTKRGQDVALRCDPISGHVSLYWYRQALGQGPEFLTYFNYEAQQDKSGLPNDRFSAERPEGSISTLTIQRTEQRDSAMYRCASSLDGRGRLSGNTIYFGEGSWLTVV.

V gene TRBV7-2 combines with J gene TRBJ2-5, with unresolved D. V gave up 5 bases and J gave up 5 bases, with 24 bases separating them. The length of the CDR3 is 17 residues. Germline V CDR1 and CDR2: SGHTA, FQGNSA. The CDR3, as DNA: TGTGCCAGCAGCCTTAGATTGTTCGCACTGGGCATGGAGACCCAGTACTTC. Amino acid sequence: CASSLRLFALGMETQYF.

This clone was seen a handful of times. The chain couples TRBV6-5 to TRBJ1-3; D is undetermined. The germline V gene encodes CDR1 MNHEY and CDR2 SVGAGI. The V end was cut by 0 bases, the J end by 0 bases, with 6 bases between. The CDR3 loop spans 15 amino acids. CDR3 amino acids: CASSYSWNSGNTIYF. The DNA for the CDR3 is TGTGCCAGCAGTTACTCGTGGAACTCTGGAAACACCATATATTTT.

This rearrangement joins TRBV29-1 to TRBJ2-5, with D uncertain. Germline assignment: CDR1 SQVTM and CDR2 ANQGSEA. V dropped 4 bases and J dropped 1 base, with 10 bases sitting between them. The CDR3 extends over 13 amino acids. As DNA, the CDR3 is TGCAGCGTTGGACGGCAGGTCCAAGAGACCCAGTACTTC. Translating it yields CSVGRQVQETQYF.

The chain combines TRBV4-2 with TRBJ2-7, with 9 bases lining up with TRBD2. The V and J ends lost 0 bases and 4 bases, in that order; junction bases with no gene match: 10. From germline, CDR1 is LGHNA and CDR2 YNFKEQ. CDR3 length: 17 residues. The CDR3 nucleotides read TGTGCCAGCAGCCAAGATCGGCCAGCGGGGGGCTATTACGAGCAGTACTTC. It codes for CASSQDRPAGGYYEQYF.

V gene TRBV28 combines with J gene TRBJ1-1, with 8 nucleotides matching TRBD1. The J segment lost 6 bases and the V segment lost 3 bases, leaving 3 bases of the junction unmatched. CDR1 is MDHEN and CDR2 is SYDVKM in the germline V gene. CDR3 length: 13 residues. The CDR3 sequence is CASSFPGGPEAFF. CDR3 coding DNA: TGTGCCAGCAGTTTCCCAGGGGGCCCTGAAGCTTTCTTT.

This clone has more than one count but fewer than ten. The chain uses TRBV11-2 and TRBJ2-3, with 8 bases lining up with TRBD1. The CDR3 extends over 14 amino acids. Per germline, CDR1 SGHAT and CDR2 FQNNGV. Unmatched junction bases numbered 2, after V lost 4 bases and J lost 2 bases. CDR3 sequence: CASSWTGNTDTQYF. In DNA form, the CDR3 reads TGTGCCAGCAGCTGGACAGGGAACACAGATACGCAGTATTTT.

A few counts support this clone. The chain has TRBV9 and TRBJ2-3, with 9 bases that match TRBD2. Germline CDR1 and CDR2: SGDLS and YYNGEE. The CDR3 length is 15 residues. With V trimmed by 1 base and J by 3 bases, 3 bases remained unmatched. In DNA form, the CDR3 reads TGTGCCAGCAGCGTACTAGCGGGGATAACAGATACGCAGTATTTT. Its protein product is CASSVLAGITDTQYF.

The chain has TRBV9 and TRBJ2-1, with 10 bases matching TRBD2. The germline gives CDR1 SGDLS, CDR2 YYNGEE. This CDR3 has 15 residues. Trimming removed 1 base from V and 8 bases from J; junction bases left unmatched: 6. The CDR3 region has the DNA TGTGCCAGCAGCGTATTCAGCGGGGGGGCGCATGAGCAGTTCTTC. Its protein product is CASSVFSGGAHEQFF. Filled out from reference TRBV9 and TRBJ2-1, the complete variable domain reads DSGVTQTPKHLITATGQRVTLRCSPRSGDLSVYWYQQSLDQGLQFLIQYYNGEERAKGNILERFSAQQFPDLHSELNLSSLELGDSALYFCASSVFSGGAHEQFFGPGTRLTVL.

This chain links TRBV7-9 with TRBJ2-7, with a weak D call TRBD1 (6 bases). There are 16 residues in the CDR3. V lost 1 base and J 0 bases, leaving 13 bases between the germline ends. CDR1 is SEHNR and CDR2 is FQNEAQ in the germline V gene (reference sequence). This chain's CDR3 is CASSLVLAGASYEQYF. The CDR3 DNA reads TGTGCCAGCAGCTTAGTATTGGCAGGGGCCTCCTACGAGCAGTACTTC. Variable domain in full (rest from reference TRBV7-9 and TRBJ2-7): DTGVSQNPRHKITKRGQNVTFRCDPISEHNRLYWYRQTLGQGPEFLTYFQNEAQLEKSRLLSDRFSAERPKGSFSTLEIQRTEQGDSAMYLCASSLVLAGASYEQYFGPGTRLTVT.

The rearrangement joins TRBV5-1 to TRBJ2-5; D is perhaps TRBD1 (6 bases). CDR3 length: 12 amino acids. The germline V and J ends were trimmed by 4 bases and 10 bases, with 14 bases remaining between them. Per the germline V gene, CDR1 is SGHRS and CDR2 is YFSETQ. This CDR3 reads CASSVGQGGQYF. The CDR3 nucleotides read TGCGCCAGCAGCGTGGGACAAGGGGGCCAGTACTTC. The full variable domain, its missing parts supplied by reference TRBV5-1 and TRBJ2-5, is KAGVTQTPRYLIKTRGQQVTLSCSPISGHRSVSWYQQTPGQGLQFLFEYFSETQRNKGNFPGRFSGRQFSNSRSEMNVSTLELGDSALYLCASSVGQGGQYFGPGTRLLVL.

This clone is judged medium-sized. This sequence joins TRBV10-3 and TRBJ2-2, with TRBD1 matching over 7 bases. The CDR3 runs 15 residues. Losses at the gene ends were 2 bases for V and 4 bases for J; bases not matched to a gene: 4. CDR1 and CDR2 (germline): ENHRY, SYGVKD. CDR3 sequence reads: CAISETGAGTGELFF. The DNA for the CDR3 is TGTGCCATCAGTGAGACAGGGGCGGGCACCGGGGAGCTGTTTTTT.

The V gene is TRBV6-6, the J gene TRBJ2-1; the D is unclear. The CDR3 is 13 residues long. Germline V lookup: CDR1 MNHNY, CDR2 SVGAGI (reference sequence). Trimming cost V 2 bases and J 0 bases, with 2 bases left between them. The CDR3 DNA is TGTGCCAGCAGTTACAGCTCCTACAATGAGCAGTTCTTC. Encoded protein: CASSYSSYNEQFF.

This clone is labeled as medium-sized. The CDR3 sequence is CASSLDRDTEAFF. CDR3 bases: TGCGCCAGCAGCCTGGACAGGGACACTGAAGCTTTCTTT. The chain uses TRBV5-1 and TRBJ1-1; TRBD1 aligns across 8 bases. The germline V gene encodes CDR1 SGHRS and CDR2 YFSETQ. This CDR3 contains 13 residues. Trimming took 4 bases from V and 3 from J; bases not matched to a gene: 2.

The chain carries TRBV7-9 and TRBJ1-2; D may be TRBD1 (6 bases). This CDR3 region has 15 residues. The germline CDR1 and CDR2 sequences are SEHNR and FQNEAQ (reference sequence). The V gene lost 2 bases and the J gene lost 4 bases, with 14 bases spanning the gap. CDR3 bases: TGTGCCAGCAGCTTAATCCCCACAGGGACCTATGGCTACACCTTC. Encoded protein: CASSLIPTGTYGYTF.